Listed below are T cell receptor beta chains from one sample, sequenced in a study of monozygotic twins with inflammatory bowel disease. TCRdb derives one entry per CDR3 protein from the 5' RACE reads, leaving out DNA. Its listing shows about 380,000 distinct CDR3 sequences. Sequenced input: blood. All receptors come from a human donor with ulcerative colitis or Crohn's disease, or a healthy co-twin of an affected twin (not recorded which). Both conserved end residues are part of each CDR3.

j_call | v_call | cdr3_aa
TRBJ1-2 | TRBV20-1 | CSASPGQGYGYTF
TRBJ2-2 | TRBV20-1 | CSARDMGLPENTGELFF
TRBJ2-3 | TRBV7-2 | CASGAYTDTQYF
TRBJ1-1 | TRBV6-1 | CASSEIRAGDTEAFF
TRBJ1-2 | TRBV11-1 | CASSLTGPSTSYLYGYTF
TRBJ1-1 | TRBV5-1 | CASSTTGLDNTEAFF
TRBJ1-6 | TRBV20-1 | CSARVEQADSPLHF
TRBJ2-1 | TRBV12-3/TRBV12-4 | CASALSGGGTGGLNEQFF
TRBJ2-5 | TRBV27 | CASSLSWGSWETQYF
TRBJ2-1 | TRBV30 | CAWTRPPSEQFF
TRBJ1-5 | TRBV3-1 | CASSQDLYRDGQPQHF
TRBJ2-2 | TRBV5-1 | CASSTGTGGGTGELFF
TRBJ2-3 | TRBV9 | CASSVGDWSTDTQYF
TRBJ1-2 | TRBV7-3 | CASSLNRVVGYTF
TRBJ2-1 | TRBV6-5 | CASSYSGDYNEQFF
TRBJ1-2 | TRBV7-8 | CASSEQGAPSGYTF
TRBJ2-7 | TRBV4-1 | CASSQYGQGTYEQYF
TRBJ2-1 | TRBV7-3 | CASSLYGGPYNEQFF
TRBJ2-2 | TRBV6-1 | CASTRGLLNTGELFF
TRBJ1-1 | TRBV4-3 | CASSQDQTGIMNTEAFF
TRBJ1-5 | TRBV12-3/TRBV12-4 | CASSLRDGSNQPQHF
TRBJ1-1 | TRBV5-1 | CASSSVDRAEAFF
TRBJ1-4 | TRBV12-3/TRBV12-4 | CASSFDWSHEKLFF
TRBJ1-1 | TRBV12-3/TRBV12-4 | CASSHRVSEAFF
TRBJ2-7 | TRBV4-3 | CASSFSGTRSSYEQYF
TRBJ2-1 | TRBV5-6 | CASSLWRGGPEQFF
TRBJ1-2 | TRBV20-1 | CSATRGASGYTF
TRBJ2-4 | TRBV19 | CASRGGALAKNIQYF